This TCR beta chain was profiled in a study of spatial heterogeneity in lung cancer. Time point here: blood at routine non-recurrence follow-up after resection. The study sequenced unsorted whole RNA from tumor, nontumor lung or frozen PBMC. The CDR3 covers 17 residues. Germline loops: CDR1 MNHEY, CDR2 SVGEGT. Germline trimming cut 3 bases from V and 4 bases from J; bases unmatched to any gene: 12. TCRdb recomputed calls from the 5' RACE reads with MiXCR, one row per CDR3 protein. The sample records fewer than 30,000 distinct CDR3 sequences, roughly 6% being singletons. The rearrangement links TRBV6-2 or TRBV6-3 to TRBJ1-5; 7 bases agree with TRBD1. The sequencing used PBMCs, collected at follow-up. The TCR was taken from a male donor with early-stage non-small cell lung cancer. The CDR3 is CASSYSLAPGGNQPQHF. The CDR3, as DNA: TGTGCCAGCAGTTATTCGCTCGCCCCAGGGGGGAATCAGCCCCAGCATTTT.